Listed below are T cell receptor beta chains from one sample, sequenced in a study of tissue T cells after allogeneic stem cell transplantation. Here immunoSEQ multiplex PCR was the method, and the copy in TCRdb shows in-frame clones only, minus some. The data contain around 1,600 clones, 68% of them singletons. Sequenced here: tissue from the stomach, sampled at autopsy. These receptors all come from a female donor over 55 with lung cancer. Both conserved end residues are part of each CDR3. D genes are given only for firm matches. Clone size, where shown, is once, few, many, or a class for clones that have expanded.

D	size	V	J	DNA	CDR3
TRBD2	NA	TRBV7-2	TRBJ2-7	TGTGCCAGCAGCATCGCGGGACTAGCGGGAGGGGCCTACGAGCAGTACTTC	CASSIAGLAGGAYEQYF
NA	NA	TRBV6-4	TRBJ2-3	TGTGCCAGCAGTGACTCGCCTACAGATACGCAGTATTTT	CASSDSPTDTQYF
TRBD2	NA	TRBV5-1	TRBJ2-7	TGCGCCAGCAGCGGGGGGCTGACTAGCGGAATCTCCTACGAGCAGTACTTC	CASSGGLTSGISYEQYF
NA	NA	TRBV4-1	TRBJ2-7	TGCGCCAGCAGCCAATCCGGGACAACCGGCTCCTACGAGCAGTACTTC	CASSQSGTTGSYEQYF
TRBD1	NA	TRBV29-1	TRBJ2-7	TGCAGCGTGGGGACAGGGGGCTCCTACGAGCAGTACTTC	CSVGTGGSYEQYF
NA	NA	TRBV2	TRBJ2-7	TGTGCCAGCAGTGCCCTGGGCGACATTACCTACGAGCAGTACTTC	CASSALGDITYEQYF
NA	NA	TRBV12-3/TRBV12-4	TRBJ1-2	TGTGCCAGCAGTTTAGCTGTGGGTGGCTACACCTTC	CASSLAVGGYTF
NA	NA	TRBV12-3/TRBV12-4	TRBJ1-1	TGTGCCAGCAGCCTATCCCCGGGACTTGAAGCTTTCTTT	CASSLSPGLEAFF
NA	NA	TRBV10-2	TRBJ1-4	TGCGCCAGCAGTGAGTACGGAAGAACTAATGAAAAACTGTTTTTT	CASSEYGRTNEKLFF
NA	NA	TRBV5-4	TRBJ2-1	TGTGCCAGCAGTGGGGAGAGTAATGAGCAGTTCTTC	CASSGESNEQFF
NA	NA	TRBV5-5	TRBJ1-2	TGTGCCAGCAGCTTGGAGCAGGGCCCCAACTATGGCTACACCTTC	CASSLEQGPNYGYTF
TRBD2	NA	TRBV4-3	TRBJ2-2	TGCGCCAGCAGCCCCGGACTAGCGGGGGGGCCCGACACCGGGGAGCTGTTTTTT	CASSPGLAGGPDTGELFF
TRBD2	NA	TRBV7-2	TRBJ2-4	TGTGCCAGCAGCGGCCTAGCGGGAGGAGGCATTCAGTACTTC	CASSGLAGGGIQYF
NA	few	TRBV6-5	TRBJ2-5	TGTGCCAGCAGTTACGGGGGGAACCAAGAGACCCAGTACTTC	CASSYGGNQETQYF
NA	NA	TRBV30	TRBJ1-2	TGTGCCTGGAGTGTAGGAGCCAGGGGAGGGGGCTACACCTTC	CAWSVGARGGGYTF
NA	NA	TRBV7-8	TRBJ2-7	TGTGCCAGCAGCTTAGGCGGGGCTCCCTCCTACGAGCAGTACTTC	CASSLGGAPSYEQYF
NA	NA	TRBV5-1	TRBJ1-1	TGCGCCAGCAGCTTGCGAGGGGCGGAAATGAACACTGAAGCTTTCTTT	CASSLRGAEMNTEAFF
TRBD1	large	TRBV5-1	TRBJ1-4	TGCGCCAGCAGCCTACTGACAGGGGGCGGTGAAAAACTGTTTTTT	CASSLLTGGGEKLFF
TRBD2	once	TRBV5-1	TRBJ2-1	TGCGCCAGCAGCTTGCAAGCGGGGGGCCTCAATGAGCAGTTCTTC	CASSLQAGGLNEQFF
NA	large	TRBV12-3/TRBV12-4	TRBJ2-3	TGTGCCAGCAGTTTAGGCACAGATACGCAGTATTTT	CASSLGTDTQYF
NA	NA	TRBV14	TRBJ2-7	TGTGCCAGCAGCCAAGATCTGGGAAGCTGGGAGCAGTACTTC	CASSQDLGSWEQYF
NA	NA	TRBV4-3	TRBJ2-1	TGCGCCAGCAGCCAAAATACCCCAGAGGGGGGGGTTTACAATGAGCAGTTCTTC	CASSQNTPEGGVYNEQFF
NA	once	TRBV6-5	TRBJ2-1	TGTGCCAGCAGTTACCCCCCCTGGAGCTCCTACAATGAGCAGTTCTTC	CASSYPPWSSYNEQFF
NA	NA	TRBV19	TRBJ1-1	TGTGCCAGTATTCCCCTCATCGGGGGAGGACACACTGAAGCTTTCTTT	CASIPLIGGGHTEAFF
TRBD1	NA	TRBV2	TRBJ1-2	TGTGCCAGCAGTGGGATACAGGGGGGATATTCTGGCTACACCTTC	CASSGIQGGYSGYTF
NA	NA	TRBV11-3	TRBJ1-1	TGTGCCAGCAGCCTTCAGCAGAACACTGAAGCTTTCTTT	CASSLQQNTEAFF
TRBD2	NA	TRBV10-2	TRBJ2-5	TGCGCCAGCAGATTACTAGCGGGAGAGACCCAGTACTTC	CASRLLAGETQYF
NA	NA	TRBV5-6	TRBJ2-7	TGTGCCAGCAGCTTTCCCCGGGGCGAGCAGTACTTC	CASSFPRGEQYF
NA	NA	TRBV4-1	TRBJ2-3	TGCGCCAGCAGCCACCAGTTAGGCGATACGCAGTATTTT	CASSHQLGDTQYF
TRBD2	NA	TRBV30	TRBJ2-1	TGTGCCTGGAGTGTAGGGTCGCTAGCGGGAGGTAGGAATGAGCAGTTCTTC	CAWSVGSLAGGRNEQFF
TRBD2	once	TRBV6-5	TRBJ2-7	TGTGCCAGCAGTTACGAAGGGACTAGGCGGTTCGACGAGCAGTACTTC	CASSYEGTRRFDEQYF
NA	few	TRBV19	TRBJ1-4	TGTGCCAGTTCCCCCAGTAATGAAAAACTGTTTTTT	CASSPSNEKLFF
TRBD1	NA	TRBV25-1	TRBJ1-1	TGTGCCAGCACCGAACAAGGGGCAGGGGGGATGAACACTGAAGCTTTCTTT	CASTEQGAGGMNTEAFF
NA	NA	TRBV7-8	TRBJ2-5	TGTGCCAGCAGCTTATTGGGTCAGGGGGGAGAGACCCAGTACTTC	CASSLLGQGGETQYF
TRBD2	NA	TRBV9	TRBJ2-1	TGTGCCAGCAGCGTCCTAGCGGGGGTGAGGAATGAGCAGTTCTTC	CASSVLAGVRNEQFF
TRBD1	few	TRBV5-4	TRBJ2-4	TGTGCCAGCAGCGCCGGACAGGAAAACATTCAGTACTTC	CASSAGQENIQYF
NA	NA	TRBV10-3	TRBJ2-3	TGTGCCATCAGTAACACAGATACGCAGTATTTT	CAISNTDTQYF
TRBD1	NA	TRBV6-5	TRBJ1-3	TGTGCCAGCAGTCCGGACAGGGTGAACACCATATATTTT	CASSPDRVNTIYF
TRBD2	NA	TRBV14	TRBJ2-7	TGTGCCAGCAGAACCAGCGGGAGCGTCGACGAGCAGTACTTC	CASRTSGSVDEQYF
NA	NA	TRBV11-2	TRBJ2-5	TGTGCCAGCAGCTTCTGGGGGACGGAGACCCAGTACTTC	CASSFWGTETQYF
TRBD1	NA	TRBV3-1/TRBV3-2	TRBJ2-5	TGTGCCAGCAGCCAAGTCGTCGGGACAGGGGAGGGAGAGACCCAGTACTTC	CASSQVVGTGEGETQYF
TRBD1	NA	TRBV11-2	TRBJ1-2	TGTGCCAGCAGCTTAGTGGGACAGGCCCCGGGTGCTGGCTACACCTTC	CASSLVGQAPGAGYTF
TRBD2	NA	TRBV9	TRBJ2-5	TGTGCCAGCAGCGTATCCAGCGGGAGAGTGGAGACCCAGTACTTC	CASSVSSGRVETQYF
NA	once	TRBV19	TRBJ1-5	TGTGCCAGTAGTATGGAGGTGGGCAATCAGCCCCAGCATTTT	CASSMEVGNQPQHF
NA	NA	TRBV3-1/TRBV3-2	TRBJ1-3	TGTGCCAGCAGCCAAGCTGCGAGTGGAAACACCATATATTTT	CASSQAASGNTIYF
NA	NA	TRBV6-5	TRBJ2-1	TGTGCCAGCAGTTACGGCTGGGGGGGCCACAATGAGCAGTTCTTC	CASSYGWGGHNEQFF
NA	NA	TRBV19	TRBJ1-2	TGTGCCAGTAGTATAGTCGCAGGGGCCGATAACTATGGCTACACCTTC	CASSIVAGADNYGYTF
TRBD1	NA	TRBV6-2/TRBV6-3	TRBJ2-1	TGTGCCAGCAGTTTTGACAGGGTTTTTATTGAGCAGTTCTTC	CASSFDRVFIEQFF
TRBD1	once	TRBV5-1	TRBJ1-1	TGCGCCAGCAGCTGGAAACAGGGGGTGCGGAACACTGAAGCTTTCTTT	CASSWKQGVRNTEAFF
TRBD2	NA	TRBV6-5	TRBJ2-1	TGTGCCAGCAGTTTAGACCCTCGGGGGGGCAATGAGCAGTTCTTC	CASSLDPRGGNEQFF
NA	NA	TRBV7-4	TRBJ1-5	TGTGCCAGCAGCTTAGTATGTGGGAATCAGCCCCAGCATTTT	CASSLVCGNQPQHF
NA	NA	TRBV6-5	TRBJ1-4	TGTGCCAGCAGTTTGGACCGAGTTGAAGGGGAAAAACTGTTTTTT	CASSLDRVEGEKLFF
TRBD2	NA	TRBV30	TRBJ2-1	TGTGCCTGGAGTGGGGGACTAGCGGGAGCTGGTGAGCAGTTCTTC	CAWSGGLAGAGEQFF
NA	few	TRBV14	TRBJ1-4	TGTGCCAGCAGCCAAGTGGCCTTGGCTTTCGACAGCCGTAATGAAAAACTGTTTTTT	CASSQVALAFDSRNEKLFF
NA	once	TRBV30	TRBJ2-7	TGTGCCTTCGTCCGGGACTCCTATTCCTACGAGCAGTACTTC	CAFVRDSYSYEQYF